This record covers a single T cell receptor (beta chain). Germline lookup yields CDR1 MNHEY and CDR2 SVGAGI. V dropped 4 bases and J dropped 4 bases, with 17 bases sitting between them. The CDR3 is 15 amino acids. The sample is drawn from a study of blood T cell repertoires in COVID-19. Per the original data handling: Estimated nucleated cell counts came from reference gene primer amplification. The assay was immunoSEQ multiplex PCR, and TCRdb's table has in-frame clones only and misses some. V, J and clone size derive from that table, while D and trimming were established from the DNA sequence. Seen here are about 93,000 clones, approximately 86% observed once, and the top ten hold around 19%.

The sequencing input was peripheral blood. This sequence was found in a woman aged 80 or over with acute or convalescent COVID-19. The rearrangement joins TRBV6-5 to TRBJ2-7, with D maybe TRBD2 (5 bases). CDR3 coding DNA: TGTGCCAGCAGTTCGGACCGGGGAGCGACATACGAGCAGTACTTC. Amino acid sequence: CASSSDRGATYEQYF.